The clone carrying this T cell receptor beta chain occurred a few times. No antigen is known for it. The CDR3 loop spans 12 amino acids. V dropped 5 bases and J dropped 6 bases, with 11 bases sitting between them. Germline CDR1 is GTSNPN and CDR2 is SVGIG (reference sequence). The isolated RNA, all of it, was reverse transcribed, so expressed TCRB transcripts were what got sequenced. Sequencing was performed with immunoSEQ multiplex PCR; in TCRdb, only in-frame clones are kept and a portion is missing. The sample lists 450,000 to 600,000 clones, roughly 31% occurring once. The data were obtained in a study of beta chain features in type 1 diabetes. Overall study context: The patients were much like the healthy donors in age, gender and cell yields.

Using CD45RO/CCR7/CD25/CD127/CD95/CD27, CD4+ naive, central memory, regulatory and stem cell-like memory cells were sorted. Notes on the study in general: Individuals with type 1 diabetes displayed fewer insertions and more deletions at VDJ junctions. Moderate but significant shortening of TCRB CDR3s was recorded in all four CD4+ subsets from Type 1 diabetes patients.

The receptor's source is a man younger than 35 in good health. Material: naive CD4+ T cells from blood. The chain joins TRBV30 to TRBJ1-5; unclear D gene. The CDR3 here is CAWDRDRQPQHF. In DNA, the CDR3 is TGTGCCTGGGACCGGGATCGTCAGCCCCAGCATTTT.